The next 7 T cell receptor beta chains were all read from a single sample in a study of shared clonotypes between healthy human individuals (dated by TCRdb to about 2020). The receptor library was made with the immunoSEQ multiplex PCR assay. In its TCRdb copy, this immuneACCESS table keeps in-frame sequences only and misses some clones. Where compared with another copy, unresolved V genes explain less than half of these, and the others have no known cause. The sample table lists 110,000 or so clones, about two thirds of them with a count of one. Around 24% of the sample rests with the top ten. Sequenced input: memory CD8+ T cells sorted from blood. What the cell subset or site label conveys for this sample: CD45RO+ cells pooled with CCR7-negative TemRA cells. These receptors were taken from a woman in her 30s in good health.

Notes on this clone: The same CDR3 can be traced to other DNA sequences in this sample. The V gene is TRBV7-9, the J gene TRBJ2-7, with 7 positions matching TRBD2. The germline gives CDR1 SEHNR, CDR2 FQNEAQ (reference sequence). This CDR3 comprises 14 residues. The trim removed 4 bases at V and 2 bases at J, leaving 5 bases unmatched. The CDR3 DNA sequence: TGTGCCAGCAGCTCTCGGGACTACACCTACGAGCAGTACTTC. It yields the protein CASSSRDYTYEQYF.

The rearrangement joins TRBV25-1 to TRBJ2-7; tentatively, D is TRBD1 (6 bases). Germline V gene data show CDR1 as MGHDK and CDR2 as SYGVNS. Trimming removed 7 bases at V and 2 bases at J, with 12 bases between. The CDR3 extends over 13 amino acids. The CDR3 DNA is TGTGCCAGCACCTCTCGACAGGCCTACGAGCAGTACTTC. Its translation is CASTSRQAYEQYF.

This clone was observed at least ten times. This rearrangement joins TRBV5-1 to TRBJ1-4; TRBD1 might be the D (6 bases). V was clipped by 0 bases and J by 3 bases, with 15 bases between them. The germline V gene encodes CDR1 SGHRS and CDR2 YFSETQ. The CDR3 loop spans 17 amino acids. The CDR3 nucleotides read TGCGCCAGCAGCTTGGGGACTCAGACAGGTTCTAATGAAAAACTGTTTTTT. This gives the protein CASSLGTQTGSNEKLFF. Together with reference TRBV5-1 and TRBJ1-4, the CDR3 gives the full variable domain: KAGVTQTPRYLIKTRGQQVTLSCSPISGHRSVSWYQQTPGQGLQFLFEYFSETQRNKGNFPGRFSGRQFSNSRSEMNVSTLELGDSALYLCASSLGTQTGSNEKLFFGSGTQLSVL.

The chain couples TRBV6-4 to TRBJ1-4, with D uncertain. V gave up 3 bases and J gave up 2 bases, with 16 bases separating them. Germline loops: CDR1 MRHNA, CDR2 SNTAGT. The CDR3 extends over 17 amino acids. The DNA for the CDR3 is TGTGCCAGCAGTGATAGGGTACGTGGTATCACTAATGAAAAACTGTTTTTT. Protein product: CASSDRVRGITNEKLFF.

The chain employs TRBV21-1 and TRBJ2-4; the table's D call, TRBD2, was not checked against the DNA. TRBV21-1 is deemed a pseudogene. This CDR3 is built from 12 residues. The DNA of the CDR3 is TGTGCCAGCAGCAATTTCGGGGAATTGGAGTACTTC. This encodes CASSNFGELEYF.

This clone was seen a few times. DNA of the CDR3: TGTGCCAGCAGTGAATGGATGTCCGGGGAGCTGTTTTTT. Amino acids: CASSEWMSGELFF. This rearrangement joins TRBV25-1 to TRBJ2-2; D not certain. The V end was cut by 1 base, the J end by 6 bases, with 6 bases between. The germline V gene encodes CDR1 MGHDK and CDR2 SYGVNS. The CDR3 extends over 13 amino acids.

V gene TRBV14 combines with J gene TRBJ2-7, with 10 bases fitting TRBD2. After removal of 0 bases from V and 5 bases from J, the junction contained 4 bases not matched to a gene. The CDR3 covers 15 residues. CDR1 is SGHDN, CDR2 FVKESK, per germline. This CDR3 reads CASSQDSGLANEQYF. The CDR3 nucleotides read TGTGCCAGCAGCCAAGATTCGGGACTAGCGAACGAGCAGTACTTC.